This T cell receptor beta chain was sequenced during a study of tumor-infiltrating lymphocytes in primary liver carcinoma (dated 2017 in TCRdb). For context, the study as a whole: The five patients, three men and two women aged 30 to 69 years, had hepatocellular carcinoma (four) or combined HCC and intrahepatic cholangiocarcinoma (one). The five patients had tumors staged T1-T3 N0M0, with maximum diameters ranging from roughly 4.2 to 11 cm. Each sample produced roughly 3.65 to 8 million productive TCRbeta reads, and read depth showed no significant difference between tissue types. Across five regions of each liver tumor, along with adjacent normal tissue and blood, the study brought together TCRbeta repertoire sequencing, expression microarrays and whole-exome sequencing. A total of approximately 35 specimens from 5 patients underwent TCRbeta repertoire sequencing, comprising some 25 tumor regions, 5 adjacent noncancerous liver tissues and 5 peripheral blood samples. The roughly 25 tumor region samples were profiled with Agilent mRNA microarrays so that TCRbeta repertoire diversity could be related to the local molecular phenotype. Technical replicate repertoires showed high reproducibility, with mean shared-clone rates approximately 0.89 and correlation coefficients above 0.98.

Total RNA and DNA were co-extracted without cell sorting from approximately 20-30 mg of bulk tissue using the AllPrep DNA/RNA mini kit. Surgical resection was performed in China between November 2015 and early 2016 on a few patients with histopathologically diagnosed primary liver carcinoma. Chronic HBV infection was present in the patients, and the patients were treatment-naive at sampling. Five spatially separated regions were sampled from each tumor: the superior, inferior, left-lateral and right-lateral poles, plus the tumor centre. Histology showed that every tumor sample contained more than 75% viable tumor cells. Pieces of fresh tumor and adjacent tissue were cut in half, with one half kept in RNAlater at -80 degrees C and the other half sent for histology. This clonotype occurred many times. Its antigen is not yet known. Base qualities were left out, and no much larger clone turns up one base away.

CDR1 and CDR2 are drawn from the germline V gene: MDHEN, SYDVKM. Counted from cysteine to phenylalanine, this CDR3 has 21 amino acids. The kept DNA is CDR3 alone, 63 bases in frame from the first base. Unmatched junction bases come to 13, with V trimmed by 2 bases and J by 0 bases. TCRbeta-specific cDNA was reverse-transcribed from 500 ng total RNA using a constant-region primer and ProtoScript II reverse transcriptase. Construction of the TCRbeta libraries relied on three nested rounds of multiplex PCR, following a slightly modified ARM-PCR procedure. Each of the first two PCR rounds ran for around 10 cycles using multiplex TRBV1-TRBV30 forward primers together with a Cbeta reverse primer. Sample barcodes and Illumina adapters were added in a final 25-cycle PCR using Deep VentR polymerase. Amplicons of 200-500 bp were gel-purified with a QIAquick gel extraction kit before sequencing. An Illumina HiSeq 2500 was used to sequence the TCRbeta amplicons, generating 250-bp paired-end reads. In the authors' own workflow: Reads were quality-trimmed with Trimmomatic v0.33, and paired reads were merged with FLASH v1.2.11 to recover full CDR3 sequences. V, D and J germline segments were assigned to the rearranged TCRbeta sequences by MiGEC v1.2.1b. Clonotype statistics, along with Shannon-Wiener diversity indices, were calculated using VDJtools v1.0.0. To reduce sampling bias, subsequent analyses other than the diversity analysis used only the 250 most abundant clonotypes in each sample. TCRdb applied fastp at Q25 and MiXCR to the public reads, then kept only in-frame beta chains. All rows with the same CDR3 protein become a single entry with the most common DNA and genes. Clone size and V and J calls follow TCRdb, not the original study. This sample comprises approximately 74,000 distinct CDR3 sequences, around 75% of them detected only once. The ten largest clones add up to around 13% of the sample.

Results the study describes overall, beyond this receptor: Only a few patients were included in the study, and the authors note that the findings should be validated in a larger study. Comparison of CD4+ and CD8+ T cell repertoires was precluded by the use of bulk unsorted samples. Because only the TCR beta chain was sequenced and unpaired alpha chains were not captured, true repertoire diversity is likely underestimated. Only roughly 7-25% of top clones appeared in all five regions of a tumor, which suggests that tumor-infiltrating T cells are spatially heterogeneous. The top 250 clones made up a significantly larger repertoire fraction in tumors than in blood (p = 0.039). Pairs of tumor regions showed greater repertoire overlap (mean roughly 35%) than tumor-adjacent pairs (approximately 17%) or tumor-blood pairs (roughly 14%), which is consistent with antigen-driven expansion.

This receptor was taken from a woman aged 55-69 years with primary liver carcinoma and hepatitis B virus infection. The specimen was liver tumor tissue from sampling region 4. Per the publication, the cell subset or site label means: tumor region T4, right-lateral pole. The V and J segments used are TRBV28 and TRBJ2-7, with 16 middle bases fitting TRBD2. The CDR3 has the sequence CASSLGRTPGTSGRASYEQYF. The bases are TGTGCCAGCAGTTTAGGGAGAACCCCCGGGACTAGCGGGAGGGCCTCCTACGAGCAGTACTTC. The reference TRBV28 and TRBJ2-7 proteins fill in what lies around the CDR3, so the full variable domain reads DVKVTQSSRYLVKRTGEKVFLECVQDMDHENMFWYRQDPGLGLRLIYFSYDVKMKEKGDIPEGYSVSREKKERFSLILESASTNQTSMYLCASSLGRTPGTSGRASYEQYFGPGTRLTVT.